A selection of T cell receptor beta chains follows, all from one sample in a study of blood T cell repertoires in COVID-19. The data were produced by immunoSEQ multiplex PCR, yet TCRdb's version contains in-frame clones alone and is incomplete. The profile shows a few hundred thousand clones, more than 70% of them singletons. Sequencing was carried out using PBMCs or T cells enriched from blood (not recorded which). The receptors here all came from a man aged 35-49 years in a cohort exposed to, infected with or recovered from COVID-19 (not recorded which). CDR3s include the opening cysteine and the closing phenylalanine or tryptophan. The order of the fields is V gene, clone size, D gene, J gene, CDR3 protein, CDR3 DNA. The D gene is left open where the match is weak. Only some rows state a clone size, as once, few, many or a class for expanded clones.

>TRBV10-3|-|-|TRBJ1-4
CAISEGSTNEKLFF
TGTGCCATCAGTGAGGGCTCCACTAATGAAAAACTGTTTTTT
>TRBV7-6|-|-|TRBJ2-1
CASSSGLLYEQFF
TGTGCCAGCAGCTCCGGACTCCTCTATGAGCAGTTCTTC
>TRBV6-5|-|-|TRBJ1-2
CASSYSYLGDNGYTF
TGTGCCAGCAGTTACTCTTATTTGGGGGACAATGGCTACACCTTC
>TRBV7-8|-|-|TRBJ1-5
CASSLTQQNQPQHF
TGTGCCAGCAGCTTAACACAGCAAAATCAGCCCCAGCATTTT
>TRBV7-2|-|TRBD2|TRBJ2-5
CASSLGLQKKTQYF
TGTGCCAGCAGCCTGGGACTACAAAAAAAGACCCAGTACTTC
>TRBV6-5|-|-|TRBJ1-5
CASSPDTGSPPQHF
TGTGCCAGCAGTCCCGACACTGGATCACCACCCCAGCATTTT
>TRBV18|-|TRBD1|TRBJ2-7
CASSRTGSNYEQYF
TGTGCCAGCTCACGGACAGGGAGCAACTACGAGCAGTACTTC
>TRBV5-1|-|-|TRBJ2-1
CASSPRVPQFF
TGCGCCAGCAGCCCCCGGGTTCCCCAGTTCTTC
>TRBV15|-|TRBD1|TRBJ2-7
CATSTRTGVPYEQYF
TGTGCCACCAGCACAAGGACAGGGGTGCCCTACGAGCAGTACTTC
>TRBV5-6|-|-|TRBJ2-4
CASSLGARRAELAKNIQYF
TGTGCCAGCAGCTTGGGGGCCCGGAGAGCGGAGCTAGCCAAAAACATTCAGTACTTC
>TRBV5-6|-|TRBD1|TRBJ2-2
CASSYGRTGSGTGELFF
TGTGCCAGCAGCTACGGTAGGACAGGGAGCGGCACCGGGGAGCTGTTTTTT
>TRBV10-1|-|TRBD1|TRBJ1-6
CASSESLPRQGEISYSPLHF
TGCGCCAGCAGTGAGTCGTTACCTCGACAGGGGGAGATAAGTTATTCACCCCTCCACTTT
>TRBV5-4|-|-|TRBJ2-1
CASSMDPTQYNEQFF
TGTGCCAGCAGCATGGACCCGACACAATACAATGAGCAGTTCTTC
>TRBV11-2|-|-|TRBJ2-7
CASSLDTSGTYEQYF
TGTGCCAGCAGCTTAGATACTTCAGGGACCTACGAGCAGTACTTC
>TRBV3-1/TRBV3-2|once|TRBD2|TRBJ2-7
CASSHGLAGAYEQYF
TGTGCCAGCAGCCACGGACTAGCGGGGGCCTACGAGCAGTACTTC
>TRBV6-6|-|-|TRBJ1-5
CASRPTGTSQPQHF
TGTGCCAGCAGACCGACAGGTACCTCTCAGCCCCAGCATTTT
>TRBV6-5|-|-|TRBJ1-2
CASSSGASRYTF
TGTGCCAGCAGTTCGGGAGCTTCGCGCTACACCTTC
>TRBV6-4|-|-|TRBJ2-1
CASSGGPSSGNEQFF
TGTGCCAGCAGTGGGGGGCCGTCCTCGGGGAATGAGCAGTTCTTC
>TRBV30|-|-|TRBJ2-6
CAWSVQYPSGANVLTF
TGTGCCTGGAGTGTACAGTATCCGTCTGGGGCCAACGTCCTGACTTTC